The present T cell receptor beta chain was sequenced within a study of OX40 agonist ivuxolimab in advanced cancers. This clone was seen a few times. The sampling schedule covered blood at baseline, cycle 4 day 1, and cycle 7 day 1. This CDR3 is built from 15 residues. After removal of 6 bases from V and 4 bases from J, the junction contained 9 bases not matched to a gene. Germline lookup yields CDR1 MDHEN and CDR2 SYDVKM. Here immunoSEQ multiplex PCR was the method, and the copy in TCRdb shows in-frame clones only, minus some. The sample includes 64,000 or so clones, around 83% of them seen just once.

The sequence came from an adult with an advanced solid tumor such as melanoma, head and neck, liver or kidney cancer. The material was CD4+ or CD8+ T cells sorted from blood, obtained in a trial of the OX40 agonist ivuxolimab. This chain joins TRBV28 and TRBJ1-2; 9 positions match TRBD1. CDR3 DNA: TGTGCCAGCAGCCCCGGGGACAGGGACGGCTATGGCTACACCTTC. This encodes CASSPGDRDGYGYTF.